This is a list of T cell receptor beta chains from one sample in a study of cytomegalovirus exposure and HLA in healthy donors. This table comes from immunoSEQ multiplex PCR, and its TCRdb copy is limited to in-frame clones, with some not included. The table shows hundreds of thousands of clones, with over 65% occurring only once. Specimen: PBMCs. Every receptor here comes from a man younger than 35 in good health and CMV-seronegative. Both conserved end residues are trimmed from each CDR3. Part of the rows lack a size; the others show once, few, many or a class for expanded clones.

abundance,v_gene,j_gene,CDR3aa
.,TRBV19,TRBJ1-5,ASSIADQPQH
.,TRBV7-3,TRBJ2-1,ASSLLHGSYNEQF
.,TRBV4-2,TRBJ2-1,ASSQDNGDYNEQF
.,TRBV19,TRBJ2-7,ASSTSTGGFEQY
.,TRBV18,TRBJ2-7,ASSDRTEYYEQY
.,TRBV27,TRBJ1-3,ASSLGGTGGFSENTIY
.,TRBV29-1,TRBJ1-2,SVKPQRTGLDGYT
.,TRBV7-9,TRBJ1-2,SSSRSDRGYGYT
.,TRBV5-1,TRBJ2-1,ASSTGGYNEQF
.,TRBV7-3,TRBJ2-3,ASSLLGGTDTQY
few,TRBV19,TRBJ1-2,ASSGTGDNYGYT
few,TRBV25-1,TRBJ2-1,ASSESRAGVSWNEQF
.,TRBV28,TRBJ1-3,ASSLARGYTIY
.,TRBV7-8,TRBJ2-7,ASSLESQGTYEQY
.,TRBV5-6,TRBJ2-1,ASSLRGRSGNEQF
.,TRBV7-2,TRBJ2-1,ASSLALLAGNPYNEQF
few,TRBV27,TRBJ2-7,ASSFLAAPYEQY
.,TRBV10-3,TRBJ2-7,AISESGGTYEQY
.,TRBV5-4,TRBJ2-7,ASSLDIGSSYEQY
once,TRBV5-6,TRBJ2-6,ASRYRVSGANVLT
.,TRBV28,TRBJ2-7,ASSFGLGVYEQY
.,TRBV7-6,TRBJ2-7,ASSLAGRGSMYEQY
.,TRBV6-6,TRBJ1-1,ASSRTGFMNTEAF
.,TRBV7-9,TRBJ2-7,SSSLEGNEQY
.,TRBV10-2,TRBJ2-5,ASSESTGGRETQY
.,TRBV5-1,TRBJ2-3,ASSSAETGFTDTQY
.,TRBV4-1,TRBJ1-4,ASSQVGSDEKLF
.,TRBV18,TRBJ2-5,ASSRSTEETQY
.,TRBV29-1,TRBJ2-1,STGQGGNEQF
.,TRBV28,TRBJ2-7,ASRNQGLAGGEQY
once,TRBV7-8,TRBJ2-2,ASSSQGGKTGELF
few,TRBV27,TRBJ1-3,ASRSRGGSGNTIY
.,TRBV29-1,TRBJ2-7,SVAQTDEQY
.,TRBV5-8,TRBJ2-7,ASSLDGYEQY
.,TRBV5-1,TRBJ1-2,ASSRGQGGYGYT
.,TRBV9,TRBJ2-1,ASSARYGTSGYNEQF
.,TRBV7-9,TRBJ2-5,VSSPWDRQETQY
.,TRBV7-2,TRBJ1-5,ASSFQNQPQH
.,TRBV27,TRBJ2-1,ASSRTRSDEQF
.,TRBV28,TRBJ1-1,ASTNRGDSRAF
.,TRBV4-1,TRBJ2-7,ASSQERAGIPYEQY
.,TRBV5-1,TRBJ2-1,ASSGGQGLNEQF
.,TRBV7-6,TRBJ2-1,ASSLFPAGGPYYNEQF
once,TRBV30,TRBJ1-1,AWSPWAGARNTEAF
.,TRBV10-3,TRBJ2-3,ATSDPRGTDTQY
.,TRBV4-2,TRBJ2-6,ASSQQLATYSGANVLT
.,TRBV10-1,TRBJ2-4,ASSEGTGENIQY
.,TRBV5-1,TRBJ2-1,ASTETDSWSQSYNEQF
.,TRBV10-3,TRBJ1-5,AISDQGQGGQPQH